This T cell receptor (beta chain) was sequenced during a study of blood T cell repertoires in COVID-19. Study at large: The United States, Italy and Spain provided the acute and convalescent COVID-19 samples.

Authors' analysis steps: Quantification of nucleated cells was approximated via reference gene primer amplification. Libraries were prepared by immunoSEQ multiplex PCR; TCRdb keeps only in-frame clonotypes and omits some of them. V and J calls and clone size are given by that table; D and trimming were obtained from the DNA. The profile covers approximately 290,000 clones, with roughly 89% appearing a single time and approximately 4% taken by the ten largest. The germline CDR1 and CDR2 sequences are MDHEN and SYDVKM. Trimming took 6 bases from V and 9 from J, leaving 18 bases between them. The CDR3 extends over 14 amino acids. Individuals drawn from approximately 26 US areas were about 18 to 95 years old. Grouping used clinical history reported by participants in a survey and questionnaire.

Specimen: PBMCs or T cells enriched from blood (not recorded which). This chain uses TRBV28 with TRBJ1-5; tentatively, D is TRBD1 (5 bases). This clonotype was sampled from a woman between 18 and 29 years old with acute COVID-19. CDR3 nucleotide sequence: TGTGCCAGCAGCCAGAGGCAGGGTGAAGGGCCCCAGCATTTT. Translating it yields CASSQRQGEGPQHF.